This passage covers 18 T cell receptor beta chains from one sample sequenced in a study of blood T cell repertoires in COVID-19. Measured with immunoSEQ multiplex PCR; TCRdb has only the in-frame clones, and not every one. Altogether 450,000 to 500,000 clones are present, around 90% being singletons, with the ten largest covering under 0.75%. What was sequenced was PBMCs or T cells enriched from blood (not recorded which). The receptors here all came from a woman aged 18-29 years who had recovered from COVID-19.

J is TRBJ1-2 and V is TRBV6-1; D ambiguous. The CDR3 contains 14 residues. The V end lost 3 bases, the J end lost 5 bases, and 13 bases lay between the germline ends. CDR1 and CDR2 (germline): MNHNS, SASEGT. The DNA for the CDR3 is TGTGCCAGCAGTGATTTACGGACGGGATATGGCTACACCTTC. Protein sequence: CASSDLRTGYGYTF.

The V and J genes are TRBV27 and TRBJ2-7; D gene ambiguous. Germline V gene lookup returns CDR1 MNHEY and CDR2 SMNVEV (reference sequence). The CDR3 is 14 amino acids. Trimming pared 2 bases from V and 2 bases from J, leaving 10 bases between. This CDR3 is CASSLRLLPYEQYF. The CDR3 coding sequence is TGTGCCAGCAGTTTACGACTGCTACCCTACGAGCAGTACTTC.

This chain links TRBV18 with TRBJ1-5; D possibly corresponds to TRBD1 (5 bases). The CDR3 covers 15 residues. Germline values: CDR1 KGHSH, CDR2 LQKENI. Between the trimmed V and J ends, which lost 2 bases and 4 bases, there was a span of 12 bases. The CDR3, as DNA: TGTGCCAGCTCACCAGGGGCAGCCACAAATCAGCCCCAGCATTTT. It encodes CASSPGAATNQPQHF.

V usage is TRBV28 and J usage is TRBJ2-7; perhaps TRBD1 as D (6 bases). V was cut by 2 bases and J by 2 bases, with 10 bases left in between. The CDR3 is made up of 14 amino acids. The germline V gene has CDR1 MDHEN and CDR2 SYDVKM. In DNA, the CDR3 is TGTGCCAGCAGTTTAAGGGACACGACCTACGAGCAGTACTTC. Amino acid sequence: CASSLRDTTYEQYF.

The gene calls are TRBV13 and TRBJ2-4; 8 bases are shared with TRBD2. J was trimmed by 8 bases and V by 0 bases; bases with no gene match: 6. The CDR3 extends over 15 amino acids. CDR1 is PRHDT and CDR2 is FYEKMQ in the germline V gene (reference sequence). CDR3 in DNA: TGTGCCAGCAGCTTAGGCCGAGGGACTAGTGACATTCAGTACTTC. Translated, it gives CASSLGRGTSDIQYF.

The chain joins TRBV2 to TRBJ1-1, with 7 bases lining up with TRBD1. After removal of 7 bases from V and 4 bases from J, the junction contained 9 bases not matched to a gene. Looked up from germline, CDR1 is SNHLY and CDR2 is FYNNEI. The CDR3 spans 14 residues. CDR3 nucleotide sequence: TGTGCCAGCATTCAATCAGGGGGAGGCACTGAAGCTTTCTTT. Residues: CASIQSGGGTEAFF. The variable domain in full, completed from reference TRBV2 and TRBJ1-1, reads EPEVTQTPSHQVTQMGQEVILRCVPISNHLYFYWYRQILGQKVEFLVSFYNNEISEKSEIFDDQFSVERPDGSNFTLKIRSTKLEDSAMYFCASIQSGGGTEAFFGQGTRLTVV.

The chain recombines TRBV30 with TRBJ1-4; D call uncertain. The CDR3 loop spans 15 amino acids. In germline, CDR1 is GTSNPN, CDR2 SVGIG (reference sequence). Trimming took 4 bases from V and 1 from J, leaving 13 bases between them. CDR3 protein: CAWKKIRGTNEKLFF. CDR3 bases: TGTGCCTGGAAGAAGATTCGGGGAACTAATGAAAAACTGTTTTTT.

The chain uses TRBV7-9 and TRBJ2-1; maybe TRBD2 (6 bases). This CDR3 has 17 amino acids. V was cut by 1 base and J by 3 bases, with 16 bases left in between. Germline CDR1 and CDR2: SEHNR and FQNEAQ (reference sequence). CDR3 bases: TGTGCCAGCAGCTTAGACCCCATAGCGGACCACTACAATGAGCAGTTCTTC. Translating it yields CASSLDPIADHYNEQFF.

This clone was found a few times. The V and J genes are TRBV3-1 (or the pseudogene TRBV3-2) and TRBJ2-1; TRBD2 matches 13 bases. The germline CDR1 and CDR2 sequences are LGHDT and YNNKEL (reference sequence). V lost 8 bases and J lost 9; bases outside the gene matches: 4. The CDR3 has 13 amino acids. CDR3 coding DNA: TGTGCCAGCGGTACTAGCGGGGGGGCTGAGCAGTTCTTC. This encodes CASGTSGGAEQFF.

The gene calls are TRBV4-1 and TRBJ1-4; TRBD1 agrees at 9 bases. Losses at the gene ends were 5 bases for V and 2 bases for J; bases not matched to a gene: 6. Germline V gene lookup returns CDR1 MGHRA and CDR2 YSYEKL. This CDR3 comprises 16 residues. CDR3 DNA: TGCGCCAGCAGCTCCCGGGACAGGGACACTAATGAAAAACTGTTTTTT. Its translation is CASSSRDRDTNEKLFF.

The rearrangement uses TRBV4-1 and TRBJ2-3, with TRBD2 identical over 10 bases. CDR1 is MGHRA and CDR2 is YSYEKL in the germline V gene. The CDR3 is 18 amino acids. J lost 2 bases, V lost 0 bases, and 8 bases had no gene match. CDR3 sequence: CASSQEGAGGRPTDTQYF. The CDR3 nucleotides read TGCGCCAGCAGCCAAGAGGGAGCGGGGGGGCGGCCCACAGATACGCAGTATTTT.

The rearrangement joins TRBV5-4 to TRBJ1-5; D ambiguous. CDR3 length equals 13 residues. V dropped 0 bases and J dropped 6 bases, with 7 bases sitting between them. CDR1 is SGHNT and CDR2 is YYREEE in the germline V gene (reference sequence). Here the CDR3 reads CASSLAAGQPQHF. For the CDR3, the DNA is TGTGCCAGCAGCTTGGCCGCAGGTCAGCCCCAGCATTTT.

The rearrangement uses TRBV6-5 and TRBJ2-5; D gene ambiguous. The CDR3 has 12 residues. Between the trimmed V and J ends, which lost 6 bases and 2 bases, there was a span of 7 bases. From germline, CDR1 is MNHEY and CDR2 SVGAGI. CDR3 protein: CASRASQETQYF. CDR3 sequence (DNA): TGTGCCAGCAGGGCTAGTCAAGAGACCCAGTACTTC.

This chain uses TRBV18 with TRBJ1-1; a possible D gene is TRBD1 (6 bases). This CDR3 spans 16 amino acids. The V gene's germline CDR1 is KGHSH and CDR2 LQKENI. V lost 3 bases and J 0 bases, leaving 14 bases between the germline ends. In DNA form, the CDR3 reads TGTGCCAGCTCACCTCAATTGACAGGCCTGAACACTGAAGCTTTCTTT. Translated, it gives CASSPQLTGLNTEAFF.

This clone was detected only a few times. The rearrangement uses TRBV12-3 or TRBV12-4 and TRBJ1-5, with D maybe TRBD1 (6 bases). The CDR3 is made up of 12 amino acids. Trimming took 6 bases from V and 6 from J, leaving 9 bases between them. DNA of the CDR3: TGTGCCAGCAGCAACAGGGCTCAGCCCCAGCATTTT. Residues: CASSNRAQPQHF.

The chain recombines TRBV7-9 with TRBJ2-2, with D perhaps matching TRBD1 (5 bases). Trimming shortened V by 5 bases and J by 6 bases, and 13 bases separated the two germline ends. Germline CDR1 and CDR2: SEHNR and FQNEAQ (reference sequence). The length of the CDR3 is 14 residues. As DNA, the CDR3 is TGTGCCAGCAGCCACCGCCAGGGCGCCGGGGAGCTGTTTTTT. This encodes CASSHRQGAGELFF.

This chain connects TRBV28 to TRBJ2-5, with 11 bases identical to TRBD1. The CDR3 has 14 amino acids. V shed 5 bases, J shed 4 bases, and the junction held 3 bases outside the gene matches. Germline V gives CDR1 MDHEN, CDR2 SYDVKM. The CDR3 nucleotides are TGTGCCAGCAGTAGGGACAGGGGGTTAGAGACCCAGTACTTC. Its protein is CASSRDRGLETQYF.

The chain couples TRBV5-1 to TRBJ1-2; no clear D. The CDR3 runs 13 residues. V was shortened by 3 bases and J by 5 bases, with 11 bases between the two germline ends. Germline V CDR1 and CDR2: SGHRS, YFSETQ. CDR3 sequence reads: CASSSQTIYGYTF. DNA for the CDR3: TGCGCCAGCAGCTCCCAGACTATATATGGCTACACCTTC.